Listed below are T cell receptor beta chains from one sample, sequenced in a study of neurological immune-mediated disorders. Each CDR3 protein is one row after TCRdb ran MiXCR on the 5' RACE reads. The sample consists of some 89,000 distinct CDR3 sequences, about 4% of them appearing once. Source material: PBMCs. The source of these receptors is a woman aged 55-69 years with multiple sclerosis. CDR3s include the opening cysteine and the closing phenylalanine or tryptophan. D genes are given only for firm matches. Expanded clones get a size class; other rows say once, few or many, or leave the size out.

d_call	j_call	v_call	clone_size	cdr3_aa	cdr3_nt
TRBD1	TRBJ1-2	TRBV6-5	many	CASSYSGGSYGYTF	TGTGCCAGCAGTTACTCAGGGGGCAGCTATGGCTACACCTTC
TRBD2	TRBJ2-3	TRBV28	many	CGAGKLSGTDTQYF	TGTGGAGCAGGGAAGCTTAGCGGGACAGATACGCAGTATTTT
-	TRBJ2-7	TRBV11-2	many	CASIKTRGGEQYF	TGTGCCAGCATCAAGACCAGGGGCGGAGAGCAGTACTTC
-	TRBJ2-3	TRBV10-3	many	CAISESLGTDTQYF	TGTGCCATCAGTGAAAGTTTGGGAACAGATACGCAGTATTTT
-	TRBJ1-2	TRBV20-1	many	CSARDRSHGYTF	TGCAGTGCTAGAGACCGGTCGCACGGCTACACCTTC
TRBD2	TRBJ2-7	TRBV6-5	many	CASSHTSGGSYEQYF	TGTGCCAGCAGCCATACTAGCGGGGGATCCTACGAGCAGTACTTC
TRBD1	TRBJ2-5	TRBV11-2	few	CASSLSLRGRETQYF	TGTGCCAGCAGCTTATCCCTCAGGGGGCGAGAGACCCAGTACTTC
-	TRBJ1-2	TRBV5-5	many	CASSTRQVSFRKGYTF	TGTGCCAGCAGCACCCGACAAGTCTCTTTTCGAAAAGGCTACACCTTC
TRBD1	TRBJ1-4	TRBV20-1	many	CSARDSVGQNEKLFF	TGCAGTGCTAGAGATTCGGTGGGACAGAATGAAAAACTGTTTTTT
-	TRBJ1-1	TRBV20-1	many	CSGERNTEAFF	TGCAGTGGAGAGAGGAACACTGAAGCTTTCTTT
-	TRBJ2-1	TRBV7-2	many	CASSRPGGAEQFF	TGTGCCAGCAGCCGCCCCGGAGGCGCTGAGCAGTTCTTC
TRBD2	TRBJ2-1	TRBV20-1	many	CSARGLAGGLDEQFF	TGCAGTGCTAGAGGCCTAGCGGGGGGTCTTGATGAGCAGTTCTTC
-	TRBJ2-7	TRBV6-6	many	CASTPGQDISYEQYF	TGTGCCAGCACCCCTGGGCAGGACATCAGCTACGAGCAGTACTTC
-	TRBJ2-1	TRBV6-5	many	CASSLYNEQFF	TGTGCCAGCAGCCTATACAATGAGCAGTTCTTC
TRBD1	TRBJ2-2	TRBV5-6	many	CASSLATGRAGELFF	TGTGCCAGCAGCTTGGCGACAGGGCGGGCCGGGGAGCTGTTTTTT
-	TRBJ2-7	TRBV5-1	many	CASSLGTAEQYF	TGCGCCAGCAGCTTGGGGACAGCCGAGCAGTACTTC
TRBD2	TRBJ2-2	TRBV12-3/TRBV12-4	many	CASIPSGTGELFF	TGTGCCAGCATCCCTAGCGGCACCGGGGAGCTGTTTTTT
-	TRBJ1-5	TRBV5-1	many	CASSLVSGANQPQHF	TGCGCCAGCAGCTTGGTCTCAGGGGCCAATCAGCCCCAGCATTTT
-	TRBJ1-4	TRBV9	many	CASSPRTATNEKLFF	TGTGCCAGCAGCCCCCGGACAGCAACTAATGAAAAACTGTTTTTT
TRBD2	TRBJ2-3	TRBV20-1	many	CSARGHSGGGTDTQYF	TGCAGTGCTAGAGGTCATAGCGGGGGGGGTACAGATACGCAGTATTTT
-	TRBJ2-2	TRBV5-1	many	CASSWRGHHTGELFF	TGCGCCAGCAGCTGGCGGGGACACCACACCGGGGAGCTGTTTTTT
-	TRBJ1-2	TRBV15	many	CATSRARNKKEGYTF	TGTGCCACCAGCAGAGCCAGGAATAAGAAGGAGGGCTACACCTTC
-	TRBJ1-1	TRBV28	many	CASSFLADMNTEAFF	TGTGCCAGCAGTTTCCTCGCAGACATGAACACTGAAGCTTTCTTT
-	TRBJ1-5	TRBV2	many	CASSGKGQYNQPQHF	TGTGCCAGCAGTGGAAAAGGACAGTACAATCAGCCCCAGCATTTT
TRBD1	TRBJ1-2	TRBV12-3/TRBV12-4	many	CASSLPQQGNGYTF	TGTGCCAGCAGTTTACCCCAACAGGGGAATGGCTACACCTTC
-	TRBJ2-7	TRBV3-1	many	CASSIVGKKYF	TGTGCCAGCAGCATAGTGGGAAAGAAGTACTTC
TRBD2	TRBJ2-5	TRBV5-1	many	CASGPLAGAQETQYF	TGCGCCAGCGGACCACTAGCGGGGGCTCAGGAGACCCAGTACTTC
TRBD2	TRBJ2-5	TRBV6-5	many	CASSSATGLAGMGTQYF	TGTGCCAGCAGTTCTGCCACGGGGCTAGCGGGGATGGGGACCCAGTACTTC
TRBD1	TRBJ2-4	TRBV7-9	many	CASSLPGQAKNIQYF	TGTGCCAGCAGCCTACCGGGACAGGCCAAAAACATTCAGTACTTC
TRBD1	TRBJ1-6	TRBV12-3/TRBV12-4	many	CASSLKGARNSPLHF	TGTGCCAGCAGTTTAAAGGGGGCGAGAAATTCACCCCTCCACTTT
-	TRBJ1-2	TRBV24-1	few	CATSDSSVATYYGYTF	TGTGCCACCAGTGATTCATCGGTGGCCACTTACTATGGCTACACCTTC
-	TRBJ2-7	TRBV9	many	CASSRDRSDEQYF	TGTGCCAGCAGCCGGGACCGTTCGGACGAGCAGTACTTC
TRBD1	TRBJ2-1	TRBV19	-	CASKKTGFDEQFF	TGTGCCAGTAAAAAGACAGGGTTCGATGAGCAGTTCTTC
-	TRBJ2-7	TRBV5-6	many	CASTTVGVSSNEQYF	TGTGCCAGCACTACGGTGGGGGTTTCCTCCAACGAGCAGTACTTC
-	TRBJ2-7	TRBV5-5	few	CASSSYRTDGSYEQYF	TGTGCCAGCAGCTCCTATCGGACGGACGGTTCCTACGAGCAGTACTTC
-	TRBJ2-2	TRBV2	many	CASSESGLQTGELFF	TGTGCCAGCAGTGAGTCAGGGCTCCAAACCGGGGAGCTGTTTTTT
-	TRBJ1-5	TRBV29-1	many	CSVGQTQPQHF	TGCAGCGTTGGGCAGACCCAGCCCCAGCATTTT
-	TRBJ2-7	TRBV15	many	CATSGPYEQYF	TGTGCCACCAGCGGTCCCTACGAGCAGTACTTC
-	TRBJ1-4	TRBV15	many	CATSSDEGPVGKLFF	TGTGCCACCAGCAGCGACGAGGGACCCGTCGGAAAACTGTTTTTT
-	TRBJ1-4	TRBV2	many	CASSEAGAGNEKLFF	TGTGCCAGCAGTGAAGCGGGGGCAGGCAATGAAAAACTGTTTTTT
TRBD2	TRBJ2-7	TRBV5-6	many	CASSFTIAGRRGYEQYF	TGTGCCAGCAGCTTCACTATAGCGGGGCGTAGGGGTTACGAGCAGTACTTC
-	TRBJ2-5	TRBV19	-	CASTQRGWETQYF	TGTGCCAGTACCCAACGGGGATGGGAGACCCAGTACTTC
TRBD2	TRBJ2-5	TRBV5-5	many	CASREGLQETQYF	TGTGCCAGCCGCGAGGGACTACAAGAGACCCAGTACTTC
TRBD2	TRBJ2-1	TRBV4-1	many	CASSQAGGVSNSYNEQFF	TGCGCCAGCAGCCAAGCCGGGGGGGTCTCCAATTCCTACAATGAGCAGTTCTTC
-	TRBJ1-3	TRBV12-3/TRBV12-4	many	CASSLQGHTIYF	TGTGCCAGCAGTCTACAGGGCCACACCATATATTTT
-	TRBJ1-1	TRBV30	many	CAWSVGRLNTEAFF	TGTGCCTGGAGTGTTGGGCGGCTGAACACTGAAGCTTTCTTT
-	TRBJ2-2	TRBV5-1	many	CASSLGSETVGELFF	TGCGCCAGCAGCTTGGGCTCGGAGACGGTCGGGGAGCTGTTTTTT
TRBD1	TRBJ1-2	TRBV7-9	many	CASTSWRFGTGAGYTF	TGTGCCAGCACCTCGTGGCGTTTTGGGACAGGGGCTGGCTACACCTTC
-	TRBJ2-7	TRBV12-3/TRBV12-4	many	CASQYRDEQYF	TGTGCCAGCCAATACAGGGACGAGCAGTACTTC
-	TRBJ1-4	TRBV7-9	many	CASSLFAGEKLFF	TGTGCCAGCAGCTTATTTGCGGGAGAAAAACTGTTTTTT
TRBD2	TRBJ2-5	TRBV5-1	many	CASSQGLGGETQYF	TGCGCCAGCAGCCAGGGACTAGGGGGGGAGACCCAGTACTTC
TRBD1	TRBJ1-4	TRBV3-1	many	CASRAGQGSEKLFF	TGTGCCAGCCGAGCGGGACAGGGTAGCGAAAAACTGTTTTTT
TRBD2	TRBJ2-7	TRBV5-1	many	CASSFGTSVYEQYF	TGCGCCAGCAGCTTCGGGACTAGCGTCTACGAGCAGTACTTC
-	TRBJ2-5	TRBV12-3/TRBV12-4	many	CASSLKGRQETQYF	TGTGCCAGCAGTCTCAAGGGCAGGCAAGAGACCCAGTACTTC
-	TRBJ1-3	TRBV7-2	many	CASSLMGISGNTIYF	TGTGCCAGCAGCTTAATGGGGATCTCTGGAAACACCATATATTTT
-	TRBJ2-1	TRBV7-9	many	CASSDTVKTYNEQFF	TGTGCCAGCAGCGACACAGTGAAGACGTACAATGAGCAGTTCTTC
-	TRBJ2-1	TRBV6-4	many	CASSRQLYNEQFF	TGTGCCAGCAGCCGACAGTTATACAATGAGCAGTTCTTC
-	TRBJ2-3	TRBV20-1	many	CSAREPATDTQYF	TGCAGTGCTAGAGAGCCAGCCACAGATACGCAGTATTTT
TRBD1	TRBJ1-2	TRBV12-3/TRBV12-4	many	CASSLSTGGDGYTF	TGTGCCAGCAGTTTATCGACAGGGGGGGATGGCTACACCTTC
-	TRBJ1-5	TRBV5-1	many	CASSPGGRIYQPQHF	TGCGCCAGCAGCCCGGGGGGCAGGATTTATCAGCCCCAGCATTTT